The next 29 T cell receptor beta chains were all read from a single sample in a study of T cell repertoires in cytomegalovirus infection. From the reads, TCRdb called clonotypes with MiXCR, one entry per CDR3 protein. Of about 300,000 distinct CDR3 sequences in the sample, approximately 8.9% are singletons; the top ten hold approximately 2.3%. What was sequenced was PBMCs. The receptors here all came from a human donor in good health (CMV status not recorded). Some clones in this sample may be carry-over from other donors' samples.

The sample holds many counts of this clonotype. The rearrangement uses TRBV29-1 and TRBJ1-5; D call uncertain. This CDR3 has 13 amino acids. The germline V gene has CDR1 SQVTM and CDR2 ANQGSEA. The V end was cut by 5 bases, the J end by 2 bases, with 10 bases between. This CDR3 is CSVRAAGNQPQHF. CDR3 nucleotide sequence: TGCAGCGTTCGAGCTGCGGGCAATCAGCCCCAGCATTTT.

In this sample, this clonotype turned up many times. This chain joins TRBV4-1 and TRBJ1-2, with D possibly matching TRBD1 (5 bases). The CDR3 totals 16 residues. In germline, CDR1 is MGHRA, CDR2 YSYEKL. The V end lost 0 bases, the J end lost 7 bases, and 18 bases lay between the germline ends. CDR3 in amino acids: CASSQEGDPGGSGYTF. CDR3 bases: TGCGCCAGCAGCCAAGAGGGTGATCCCGGGGGAAGTGGCTACACCTTC.

V gene TRBV2 combines with J gene TRBJ1-6, with D possibly being TRBD1 (5 bases). There are 14 residues in the CDR3. The germline CDR1 and CDR2 sequences are SNHLY and FYNNEI. The V end lost 2 bases, the J end lost 5 bases, and 7 bases lay between the germline ends. CDR3 DNA: TGTGCCAGCAGTGAACGCAGGGATAATTCACCCCTCCACTTT. As protein: CASSERRDNSPLHF.

The table lists this clonotype with many counts. The J gene is TRBJ2-3, the V gene TRBV7-8, with TRBD2 matching over 10 bases. The ends lost 1 base at V and 0 bases at J; junction bases unmatched: 1. The germline gives CDR1 SGHVS, CDR2 FQNEAQ. CDR3 length equals 16 residues. The chain's CDR3 is CASSLELAGSTDTQYF. DNA of the CDR3: TGTGCCAGCAGCTTAGAACTAGCGGGGAGCACAGATACGCAGTATTTT.

This clonotype appeared many times. The chain links TRBV28 to TRBJ1-5; a possible D gene is TRBD1 (5 bases). The length of the CDR3 is 15 residues. Looked up from germline, CDR1 is MDHEN and CDR2 is SYDVKM. V dropped 4 bases and J dropped 0 bases, with 10 bases sitting between them. As DNA, the CDR3 is TGTGCCAGCAGTTGGCGGGGCCGTAGCAATCAGCCCCAGCATTTT. Its translation: CASSWRGRSNQPQHF.

This clonotype came up many times. The chain joins TRBV3-1 to TRBJ2-1, with 10 bases that match TRBD2. The V gene end was trimmed by 3 bases and the J gene end by 1 base; junction bases not matched to a gene: 9. CDR3 length: 18 amino acids. Germline assignment: CDR1 LGHDT and CDR2 YNNKEL (reference sequence). CDR3 coding DNA: TGTGCCAGCAGCCACCCTTTTTCTAGCGGGGGATCCTACAATGAGCAGTTCTTC. This translates into CASSHPFSSGGSYNEQFF.

Ten or more counts support this clonotype. The chain combines TRBV6-1 with TRBJ2-6; D might be TRBD1 (6 bases). There are 16 residues in the CDR3. Trimming left V 4 bases short and J 2 bases short, with 12 bases between. Per the germline V gene, CDR1 is MNHNS and CDR2 is SASEGT. This chain's CDR3 is CASSGGPVTGANVLTF. The DNA of the CDR3 is TGTGCCAGCAGTGGGGGGCCCGTTACTGGGGCCAACGTCCTGACTTTC.

This clonotype was recorded a few times. V and J are TRBV7-9 and TRBJ1-2; 7 nucleotides agree with TRBD1. The CDR3 is 13 amino acids. The germline V gene encodes CDR1 SEHNR and CDR2 FQNEAQ (reference sequence). After removal of 10 bases from V and 5 bases from J, the junction contained 10 bases not matched to a gene. CDR3 nucleotide sequence: TGTGCCATTACGACAGGGAGTGTGTATGGCTACACCTTC. It specifies CAITTGSVYGYTF.

This clonotype was counted a few times. The chain employs TRBV29-1 and TRBJ2-2; 7 bases map to TRBD1. Germline CDR1 reads SQVTM; CDR2 reads ANQGSEA. The CDR3 is 13 amino acids. V lost 4 bases and J lost 4; bases outside the gene matches: 3. The CDR3 is CSVVNRGTGELFF. In DNA, the CDR3 is TGCAGCGTTGTTAACAGGGGCACCGGGGAGCTGTTTTTT.

The V and J genes are TRBV12-3 or TRBV12-4 and TRBJ1-1; no reliable D call. The CDR3 contains 13 residues. Trimming removed 6 bases at V and 3 bases at J, with 11 bases between. The chain's CDR3 is CASRGPLDTEAFF. CDR3 nucleotide sequence: TGTGCCAGCAGAGGACCCCTAGACACTGAAGCTTTCTTT.

This clonotype occurred many times. The chain is built from TRBV7-2 and TRBJ2-7, with TRBD1 as a possible D gene (6 bases). Germline V gene data show CDR1 as SGHTA and CDR2 as FQGNSA. Trimming pared 5 bases from V and 6 bases from J, leaving 17 bases between. This CDR3 contains 14 residues. The CDR3 nucleotides are TGTGCCAGCAGCACCAACCCACAGGGTACCGAGCAGTACGTC. This translates into CASSTNPQGTEQYV.

This clonotype was seen ten or more times. The gene calls are TRBV11-3 and TRBJ2-7; 9 bases are a match to TRBD1. CDR1 and CDR2 (germline): SGHNT, YENEEA. V trimming: 5 bases; J trimming: 2 bases; junction bases outside the gene matches: 10. CDR3 size: 16 residues. Here the CDR3 DNA reads TGTGCCAGCAGCGGAACCGGGACAGGGTGGCCCTACGAGCAGTACGTC. It encodes CASSGTGTGWPYEQYV.

The V gene is TRBV20-1, the J gene TRBJ2-1, with 9 bases matching TRBD2. The CDR3 is 15 amino acids. With V trimmed by 1 base and J by 2 bases, 3 bases remained unmatched. CDR1 DFQATT and CDR2 SNEGSKA come from the germline V gene (reference sequence). The CDR3 nucleotides read TGCAGTGCTAGAGGACTAGCGGACACCTACAATGAGCAGTTCTTC. This gives the protein CSARGLADTYNEQFF.

The sample holds many counts of this clonotype. V is TRBV12-5 and J is TRBJ2-1; TRBD2 aligns across 8 bases. Trimming took 6 bases from V and 2 from J; bases not matched to a gene: 3. Germline V lookup: CDR1 LGHNT, CDR2 FRNRAP. CDR3 size: 14 residues. The DNA of the CDR3 is TGTGCTAGTGGAACGGGGGGGCCCTACAATGAGCAGTTCTTC. This encodes CASGTGGPYNEQFF.

This clonotype was recorded at least ten times. The V call is TRBV7-6, the J call TRBJ2-5, with D perhaps given as TRBD1 or TRBD2 (5 bases each). Germline CDR1 reads SGHVS; CDR2 reads FNYEAQ. V was clipped by 5 bases and J by 6 bases, with 22 bases between them. This CDR3 has 16 residues. CDR3 sequence reads: CASSKQSGSGSKTQYF. Written as DNA, the CDR3 is TGTGCCAGCAGCAAACAATCAGGGTCGGGGTCCAAGACCCAGTACTTC.

A word on this clonotype: The junction does not match germline at one end; this may be a read error. This rearrangement joins TRBV20-1 to TRBJ1-6; 9 bases match TRBD1. The CDR3 contains 19 residues. Germline CDR1 reads DFQATT; CDR2 reads SNEGSKA (reference sequence). The CDR3 DNA reads as TGCAGTGCTTTAACCGGGACAGGGACATCGAAGAGGTATAATCCACCCCTCCACTTT. As protein: CSALTGTGTSKRYNPPLHF.

This clonotype has a count of ten or more. Here the CDR3 DNA reads TGTGCCAGCAGTTCTCCGGGGAGAACTGGAAACACCATATATTTT. Amino acids: CASSSPGRTGNTIYF. The chain uses TRBV25-1 and TRBJ1-3; no definite D call. The V and J ends lost 5 bases and 2 bases respectively, with 13 bases between them. CDR1 is MGHDK and CDR2 is SYGVNS in the germline V gene. The CDR3 loop spans 15 amino acids. The complete variable domain, with remaining parts taken from reference TRBV25-1 and TRBJ1-3, reads EADIYQTPRYLVIGTGKKITLECSQTMGHDKMYWYQQDPGMELHLIHYSYGVNSTEKGDLSSESTVSRIRTEHFPLTLESARPSHTSQYLCASSSPGRTGNTIYFGEGSWLTVV.

The chain links TRBV18 to TRBJ1-3; D gene uncertain. The CDR3 has 15 amino acids. Trimming removed 4 bases from V and 6 bases from J, with 16 bases in between. Germline CDR1 is KGHSH and CDR2 is LQKENI. The CDR3 spells CASSLLTVALNTIYF. The CDR3 DNA is TGTGCCAGCTCACTTTTGACGGTCGCCTTAAACACCATATATTTT.

Ten or more counts support this clonotype. The chain carries TRBV5-1 and TRBJ2-1; tentative D call: TRBD1 (6 bases). The CDR3 extends over 17 amino acids. V lost 0 bases to trimming and J lost 4 bases, with 17 bases between them. CDR1 is SGHRS and CDR2 is YFSETQ in the germline V gene. The CDR3 is CASSLEATGTAYNEQFF. CDR3 bases: TGCGCCAGCAGCTTGGAAGCAACAGGGACCGCTTACAATGAGCAGTTCTTC.

About this clonotype itself: This may arise from a read error, as a much more abundant clone is one base away. CDR3 loop: CASNLPQGSYNEQFF. In nucleotides, the CDR3 is TGTGCCAGCAACCTACCACAGGGCTCCTACAATGAGCAGTTCTTC. The V and J genes are TRBV11-2 and TRBJ2-1, with a tentative D call TRBD1 (6 bases). There are 15 residues in the CDR3. V was trimmed by 7 bases and J by 0 bases, leaving 13 bases between them. The germline gives CDR1 SGHAT, CDR2 FQNNGV.

The chain carries TRBV28 and TRBJ1-2; D is unresolved. This CDR3 is 13 amino acids long. Germline V CDR1 and CDR2: MDHEN, SYDVKM. The V end lost 3 bases, the J end lost 4 bases, and 9 bases lay between the germline ends. CDR3 in amino acids: CASSFVPVYGYTF. The CDR3 DNA reads as TGTGCCAGCAGTTTCGTCCCAGTCTATGGCTACACCTTC.

This clonotype has only a few counts. The chain links TRBV20-1 to TRBJ1-1, with TRBD1 as a possible D gene (5 bases). Deletions cut 8 bases from V and 8 bases from J, with 21 bases between. The CDR3 totals 13 residues. Germline values: CDR1 DFQATT, CDR2 SNEGSKA (reference sequence). The DNA of the CDR3 is TGCAGTCCTGGGGGAGGGAGCGGACGGGAAGCTTTCTTT. This gives the protein CSPGGGSGREAFF.

There are many counts of this clonotype. This rearrangement joins TRBV19 to TRBJ2-1, with D possibly matching TRBD1 (6 bases). Trimming removed 8 bases at V and 0 bases at J, with 20 bases between. CDR3 length: 17 residues. From germline, CDR1 is LNHDA and CDR2 SQIVND (reference sequence). CDR3 sequence: CASSSGQGTHSYNEQFF. CDR3 nucleotide sequence: TGTGCCAGTTCGTCAGGCCAAGGGACACACTCCTACAATGAGCAGTTCTTC.

The genes are TRBV6-5 and TRBJ1-2; D uncertain. Trimming left V 2 bases short and J 3 bases short, with 10 bases between. The CDR3 extends over 14 amino acids. Germline-derived CDR1 and CDR2 are MNHEY and SVGAGI. CDR3 sequence: CASSYRAAHYGYTF. The DNA for the CDR3 is TGTGCCAGCAGTTACAGGGCTGCTCACTATGGCTACACCTTC.

Points on this clonotype: This may arise from a read error, as a much more abundant clone is one base away. V gene TRBV12-3 or TRBV12-4 combines with J gene TRBJ2-7, with D perhaps being TRBD1 or TRBD2 (5 bases each). Trimming took off 8 bases at V and 3 bases at J, with 14 bases between the two ends. The CDR3 sequence is 13 residues long. The CDR3 coding sequence is TGTGCCAGCTATACACTAGGGGTCTACGAGCAGTACTTC. Its protein product is CASYTLGVYEQYF.

This clonotype was seen repeatedly, ten times or more. The chain is built from TRBV5-6 and TRBJ2-1; 7 nucleotides align to TRBD2. V lost 4 bases, J lost 3 bases, and 7 bases stayed unmatched. In germline, CDR1 is SGHDT, CDR2 YYEEEE. The length of the CDR3 is 15 residues. The CDR3 here is CASSNGLVNYNEQFF. As DNA, the CDR3 is TGTGCCAGCAGCAACGGACTAGTAAACTACAATGAGCAGTTCTTC.

This clonotype was seen at least ten times. This rearrangement joins TRBV20-1 to TRBJ2-1; 16 bases map to TRBD2. Germline CDR1 and CDR2: DFQATT and SNEGSKA (reference sequence). The CDR3 length is 18 residues. The V gene end was trimmed by 3 bases and the J gene end by 4 bases; junction bases not matched to a gene: 9. In DNA form, the CDR3 reads TGCAGTGCTAGGAACGGGACTAGCGGGGGGGCCAGGTACAATGAGCAGTTCTTC. This translates into CSARNGTSGGARYNEQFF.

At least ten counts were recorded for this clonotype. The V call is TRBV7-9, the J call TRBJ2-3; D perhaps matches TRBD2 (6 bases). The V end was cut by 5 bases, the J end by 2 bases, with 20 bases between. Germline values: CDR1 SEHNR, CDR2 FQNEAQ (reference sequence). CDR3 length: 17 amino acids. CDR3 bases: TGTGCCAGCAGCCCCGCTGCGGGAAGACCTTCCACAGATACGCAGTATTTT. This codes for CASSPAAGRPSTDTQYF.

This clonotype was seen ten or more times. The rearrangement links TRBV6-5 to TRBJ2-2; D possibly corresponds to TRBD1 (6 bases). The V gene's germline CDR1 is MNHEY and CDR2 SVGAGI. The CDR3 has 16 residues. The V gene lost 0 bases and the J gene lost 4 bases, with 12 bases spanning the gap. CDR3 region: CASSYSLTGSTGELFF. CDR3 bases: TGTGCCAGCAGTTACTCTTTGACAGGTAGCACCGGGGAGCTGTTTTTT.